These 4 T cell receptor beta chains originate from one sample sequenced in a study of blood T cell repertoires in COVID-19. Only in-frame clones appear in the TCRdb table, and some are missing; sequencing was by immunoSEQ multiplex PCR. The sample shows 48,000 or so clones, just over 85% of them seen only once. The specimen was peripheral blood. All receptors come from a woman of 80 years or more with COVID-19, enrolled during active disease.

CDR3 bases: TGTGCCAGCAGTTACTCGGCAGGACTCTACAATGAGCAGTTCTTC. This translates into CASSYSAGLYNEQFF. This rearrangement joins TRBV6-2 or TRBV6-3 to TRBJ2-1; D perhaps matches TRBD2 (5 bases). V gave up 0 bases and J gave up 3 bases, with 9 bases separating them. CDR3 length: 15 amino acids. Germline V gives CDR1 MNHEY, CDR2 SVGEGT.

CDR3 DNA sequence: TGCGCCAGCAGCTTGGGAGGCTTTGAGCAGTTCTTC. Translation gives CASSLGGFEQFF. The rearrangement links TRBV5-1 to TRBJ2-1; D remains unclear. This CDR3 region has 12 residues. Germline V gene data show CDR1 as SGHRS and CDR2 as YFSETQ. Trimming stripped 0 bases from V and 9 bases from J, with 7 bases between.

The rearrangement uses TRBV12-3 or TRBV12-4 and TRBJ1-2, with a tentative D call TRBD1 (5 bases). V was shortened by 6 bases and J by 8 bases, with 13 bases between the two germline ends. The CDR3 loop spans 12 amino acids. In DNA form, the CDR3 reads TGTGCCAGCAGCCTAGGACAAGGCGGCTACACCTTC. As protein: CASSLGQGGYTF.

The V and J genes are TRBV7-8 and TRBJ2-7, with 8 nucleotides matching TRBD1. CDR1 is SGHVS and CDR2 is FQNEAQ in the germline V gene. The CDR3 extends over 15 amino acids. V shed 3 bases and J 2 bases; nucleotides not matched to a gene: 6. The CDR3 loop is CASSFTGTGTYEQYF. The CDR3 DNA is TGTGCCAGCAGCTTCACCGGGACAGGTACCTACGAGCAGTACTTC.